This record covers a single T cell receptor (beta chain). No antigen is known for it. The sample originates from a study of blood T cells in healthy people across ages. Findings and limits, study-wide: Long-lived and aged donors differed, with more naive CD4+ cells and higher diversity in the long-lived.

The authors ran a second PCR of roughly 6 to 11 cycles using a sample-barcoded 5' primer and a J-beta primer mix. A template-switch adaptor containing 12 random nucleotides labeled each cDNA molecule. Via MiXCR, TCRdb re-called the 5' RACE reads, giving one row per CDR3 protein. This table has over 1.5 million distinct CDR3 sequences, 49% appearing once. There are 13 residues in the CDR3. J gave up 13 bases and V 5 bases, and 10 bases lay outside the gene matches. CDR1 and CDR2 (germline): MDHEN, SYDVKM. This chain connects TRBV28 to TRBJ1-5; 8 nucleotides agree with TRBD1. The source material was blood. The receptor was derived from a woman aged 40 to 50 in good health. CDR3 amino acids: CASSLDRGRRQHF. In DNA form, the CDR3 reads TGTGCCAGCAGTCTAGACAGGGGACGGCGACAGCATTTT.